This is a list of T cell receptor beta chains from one sample in a study of early T cells in non-severe SARS-CoV-2 infection. MiXCR, run by TCRdb on the 5' RACE reads, gives a single entry per CDR3 protein. The sample includes tens of thousands of distinct CDR3 sequences, 12% of them seen just once. The input for sequencing was whole blood, taken at baseline. These receptors were taken from an adult who was a healthcare worker with PCR-confirmed SARS-CoV-2 infection or an uninfected control (not recorded which). Each CDR3 is given with its conserved first and last residue. Fields, in order: clone size, J gene, D gene, V gene, CDR3 protein. A D gene is named only where the DNA matches it firmly. The listing skips clone size in some rows; elsewhere it reads once, few, many or a size class.

size: .
J: TRBJ1-1
D: .
V: TRBV6-5
CDR3: CASRGSQEFLLNAEAFF

size: .
J: TRBJ2-7
D: TRBD1
V: TRBV6-6
CDR3: CASSSTGGPTYEQYF

size: .
J: TRBJ1-2
D: TRBD1
V: TRBV7-9
CDR3: CASSFATGVYGYTF

size: .
J: TRBJ1-1
D: .
V: TRBV4-1
CDR3: CASSPTDWRTEAFF

size: few
J: TRBJ1-3
D: .
V: TRBV27
CDR3: CASSSGGSGNTIYF

size: few
J: TRBJ2-3
D: .
V: TRBV2
CDR3: CASGVGTDTQYF

size: many
J: TRBJ1-1
D: .
V: TRBV6-5
CDR3: CAREGSRAFF

size: once
J: TRBJ1-4
D: .
V: TRBV28
CDR3: CASSTDGLEKLFF

size: .
J: TRBJ2-1
D: .
V: TRBV5-1
CDR3: CASSTGWDEQFF

size: few
J: TRBJ2-5
D: .
V: TRBV5-1
CDR3: CASRFQEGTQYF

size: few
J: TRBJ1-1
D: TRBD1
V: TRBV12-3/TRBV12-4
CDR3: CASSNTGDTEAFF

size: .
J: TRBJ1-2
D: .
V: TRBV4-3
CDR3: CASSQNQQGRYGYTF

size: .
J: TRBJ1-2
D: .
V: TRBV28
CDR3: CASSLLSYGYTF

size: many
J: TRBJ1-1
D: .
V: TRBV3-1
CDR3: CASSQATGAQTEAFF

size: .
J: TRBJ1-6
D: .
V: TRBV5-6
CDR3: CASSPDSANSPLHF